These 29 T cell receptor beta chains were sequenced from one sample in a study of blood T cell repertoires in COVID-19. The method was immunoSEQ multiplex PCR; TCRdb's version includes in-frame clones alone and lacks a portion of them. Among approximately 300,000 clones, over 75% were seen once, and the ten largest hold over 9.5%. Sequencing input: PBMCs or T cells enriched from blood (not recorded which). The receptors were sampled from a woman between 18 and 29 years old who had recovered from COVID-19.

The chain employs TRBV3-1 (or the pseudogene TRBV3-2) and TRBJ1-2, with D perhaps TRBD1 (6 bases). The CDR3 sequence is 14 residues long. The V gene's germline CDR1 is LGHDT and CDR2 YNNKEL (reference sequence). The V end was cut by 5 bases, the J end by 2 bases, with 12 bases between. The CDR3 region has the DNA TGTGCCAGCAGCGCCGGACAGAAAAACTATGGCTACACCTTC. Translating gives CASSAGQKNYGYTF.

The chain couples TRBV2 to TRBJ2-3; tentative D call: TRBD2 (7 bases). The CDR3 spans 16 residues. Per germline, CDR1 SNHLY and CDR2 FYNNEI. Trimming took 3 bases from V and 3 from J, leaving 16 bases between them. The CDR3 region has the DNA TGTGCCAGCAGTGAGGGGGGGGCAGTCCTGACAGATACGCAGTATTTT. Protein product: CASSEGGAVLTDTQYF.

The CDR3 nucleotides read TGTGCCAGCAGCTTAGCGGGGGAGGGACGGAGCCCAAGGAATTACGAGCAGTACTTC. Translating gives CASSLAGEGRSPRNYEQYF. V usage is TRBV7-9 and J usage is TRBJ2-7, with 7 bases lining up with TRBD2. This CDR3 has 19 residues. The V gene end was trimmed by 0 bases and the J gene end by 4 bases; junction bases not matched to a gene: 18. Germline CDR1 reads SEHNR; CDR2 reads FQNEAQ (reference sequence).

The V gene is TRBV2, the J gene TRBJ2-7; D not certain. Germline V gene lookup returns CDR1 SNHLY and CDR2 FYNNEI. The CDR3 runs to 12 residues. The V gene lost 5 bases and the J gene lost 0 bases, with 5 bases spanning the gap. The CDR3 DNA reads TGTGCCAGCAGTCTGAGCTCCTACGAGCAGTACTTC. Its translation is CASSLSSYEQYF.

The chain combines TRBV28 with TRBJ1-1, with 11 nucleotides matching TRBD1. This CDR3 contains 16 residues. The ends lost 1 base at V and 6 bases at J; junction bases unmatched: 7. CDR1 MDHEN and CDR2 SYDVKM come from the germline V gene. CDR3 nucleotides: TGTGCCAGCAGTTTATATGAGGGACAGGGGGGATCTGAAGCTTTCTTT. It yields the protein CASSLYEGQGGSEAFF.

The V call is TRBV11-2, the J call TRBJ1-4, with 9 bases aligning to TRBD1. Unmatched junction bases numbered 4, after V lost 1 base and J lost 7 bases. This CDR3 is built from 15 residues. Germline V gives CDR1 SGHAT, CDR2 FQNNGV. CDR3 in amino acids: CASSLGGTGSEKLFF. CDR3 sequence (DNA): TGTGCCAGCAGCTTAGGGGGGACAGGGAGTGAAAAACTGTTTTTT.

The V call is TRBV2, the J call TRBJ1-2; a possible D gene is TRBD1 (5 bases). The germline CDR1 and CDR2 sequences are SNHLY and FYNNEI. CDR3 size: 13 residues. Trimming removed 1 base at V and 6 bases at J, with 9 bases between. DNA for the CDR3: TGTGCCAGCAGTGAAGGGACAAGTCATGGCTACACCTTC. Protein product: CASSEGTSHGYTF.

Concerning this clone: Germline is not matched at one junction end, which may reflect a read error. The V call is TRBV5-1, the J call TRBJ2-7, with D possibly TRBD1 on 6 matching bases. CDR1 and CDR2 from the germline V gene are SGHRS and YFSETQ. CDR3 size: 15 residues. The CDR3 loop reads CASSLGGKSSDEQYF. The CDR3, as DNA: TGCGCCAGCAGCCTAGGGGGTAAATCCTCCGACGAGCAGTACTTC.

The rearrangement uses TRBV28 and TRBJ1-6; D might be TRBD1 (6 bases). The V gene lost 6 bases and the J gene lost 9 bases, with 21 bases spanning the gap. This CDR3 comprises 16 residues. Germline V gives CDR1 MDHEN, CDR2 SYDVKM. CDR3 amino acids: CASRPQGNVVVSPLHF. In nucleotides, the CDR3 is TGTGCCAGCAGACCCCAGGGGAATGTCGTTGTTTCACCCCTCCACTTT.

J is TRBJ2-7 and V is TRBV5-8; 9 nucleotides align to TRBD2. The CDR3 runs 12 residues. CDR1 and CDR2 (germline): SGHTS, YDEGEE. The J segment lost 4 bases and the V segment lost 10 bases, leaving 6 bases of the junction unmatched. The CDR3 DNA reads as TGTGCCTCCAGCGGGGGGCCATACGAGCAGTACTTC. Protein product: CASSGGPYEQYF.

This chain connects TRBV10-3 to TRBJ2-7; 8 nucleotides match TRBD2. CDR1 is ENHRY, CDR2 SYGVKD, per germline. The CDR3 has 18 residues. V lost 2 bases to trimming and J lost 2 bases; unmatched junction nucleotides: 14. The CDR3 here is CAISELGLGETGTYEQYF. CDR3 coding DNA: TGTGCCATCAGTGAGCTGGGACTAGGGGAGACAGGCACCTACGAGCAGTACTTC.

V is TRBV27 and J is TRBJ1-5; no reliable D call. CDR3 length: 13 amino acids. The germline V and J ends were trimmed by 5 bases and 1 base, with 6 bases remaining between them. Per germline, CDR1 MNHEY and CDR2 SMNVEV (reference sequence). The CDR3 sequence: CASSPGSNQPQHF. In DNA, the CDR3 is TGTGCCAGCAGTCCGGGAAGCAATCAGCCCCAGCATTTT.

The V call is TRBV27, the J call TRBJ2-1; 7 positions agree with TRBD2. Germline CDR1 and CDR2: MNHEY and SMNVEV (reference sequence). The ends lost 7 bases at V and 0 bases at J; junction bases unmatched: 6. The CDR3 has 15 residues. CDR3 loop: CASTWGGSSYNEQFF. The CDR3 coding sequence is TGTGCCAGCACCTGGGGCGGGAGCTCCTACAATGAGCAGTTCTTC.

The table lists this clone with a count of one. This chain uses TRBV19 with TRBJ2-2, with TRBD2 identical over 9 bases. The CDR3 totals 12 residues. Looked up from germline, CDR1 is LNHDA and CDR2 is SQIVND (reference sequence). The CDR3: CAGTSHPGELFF. CDR3 DNA sequence: TGTGCTGGGACTAGCCATCCCGGGGAGCTGTTTTTT.

V usage is TRBV9 and J usage is TRBJ1-4; 8 bases fit TRBD1. The CDR3 runs to 17 residues. Germline CDR1 reads SGDLS; CDR2 reads YYNGEE. V lost 0 bases and J lost 2; bases outside the gene matches: 6. CDR3 sequence (DNA): TGTGCCAGCAGCGTAGGACAACAGGGGGGGACTAATGAAAAACTGTTTTTT. Translation: CASSVGQQGGTNEKLFF.

The gene calls are TRBV5-1 and TRBJ1-1; D perhaps matches TRBD1 (5 bases). Looked up from germline, CDR1 is SGHRS and CDR2 is YFSETQ. The CDR3 is 11 amino acids. Trimming left V 3 bases short and J 6 bases short, with 6 bases between. CDR3 nucleotide sequence: TGCGCCAGCAGCTGGGGGGCTGAAGCTTTCTTT. Its protein is CASSWGAEAFF.

The rearrangement links TRBV7-3 to TRBJ2-3; the D gene is possibly TRBD2 (5 bases). The CDR3 is 14 residues long. V lost 2 bases and J lost 4, with 10 bases in between. Germline CDR1 reads SGHTA; CDR2 reads FQGTGA. The CDR3 DNA reads as TGTGCCAGCAGCTTAGTCCGGACTCCAGATACGCAGTATTTT. It codes for CASSLVRTPDTQYF.

The chain employs TRBV29-1 and TRBJ1-1, with D hard to call. CDR1 and CDR2 (germline): SQVTM, ANQGSEA. Trimming took 0 bases from V and 0 from J, leaving 11 bases between them. The CDR3 length is 15 residues. CDR3 amino acids: CSVEDGPRLNTEAFF. The DNA for the CDR3 is TGCAGCGTTGAAGATGGTCCCAGGCTGAACACTGAAGCTTTCTTT.

V and J are TRBV28 and TRBJ1-2, with D uncertain. The germline V and J ends were trimmed by 5 bases and 4 bases, with 14 bases remaining between them. There are 14 residues in the CDR3. Looked up from germline, CDR1 is MDHEN and CDR2 is SYDVKM. The CDR3, as DNA: TGTGCCAGCAGTCACGCAATGGGGAGCTATGGCTACACCTTC. Translating gives CASSHAMGSYGYTF.

The chain couples TRBV20-1 to TRBJ1-2; 10 bases are shared with TRBD1. With V trimmed by 3 bases and J by 1 base, 5 bases remained unmatched. The CDR3 consists of 15 residues. Germline V lookup: CDR1 DFQATT, CDR2 SNEGSKA (reference sequence). The CDR3 protein is CSASHRDRGNYGYTF. The CDR3 nucleotides are TGCAGTGCTAGTCATCGGGACAGGGGTAACTATGGCTACACCTTC.

The V gene is TRBV5-4, the J gene TRBJ2-3; TRBD2 aligns across 10 bases. This CDR3 contains 18 residues. V trimming: 5 bases; J trimming: 0 bases; junction bases outside the gene matches: 12. In germline, CDR1 is SGHNT, CDR2 YYREEE (reference sequence). The CDR3 sequence: CASSLNLLAGVSTDTQYF. CDR3 coding DNA: TGTGCCAGCAGTCTTAACCTCCTAGCGGGGGTAAGCACAGATACGCAGTATTTT.

The chain employs TRBV7-2 and TRBJ2-7; 13 bases fit TRBD2. This CDR3 spans 15 amino acids. After removal of 3 bases from V and 5 bases from J, the junction contained 4 bases not matched to a gene. Looked up from germline, CDR1 is SGHTA and CDR2 is FQGNSA. For the CDR3, the DNA is TGTGCCAGCAGCTTCTGGACTAGCGGGAGCGACGAGCAGTACTTC. It codes for CASSFWTSGSDEQYF.

This chain links TRBV5-4 with TRBJ2-7; 7 positions match TRBD1. V was clipped by 0 bases and J by 3 bases; unmatched bases: 6. Germline CDR1 reads SGHNT; CDR2 reads YYREEE (reference sequence). The CDR3 is 15 amino acids. This CDR3 is CASSLGLGTDYEQYF. As DNA, the CDR3 is TGTGCCAGCAGCTTGGGCCTCGGGACAGACTACGAGCAGTACTTC.

This rearrangement joins TRBV4-1 to TRBJ1-1; possible D gene TRBD1, 6 bases. This CDR3 is 16 amino acids long. The germline CDR1 and CDR2 sequences are MGHRA and YSYEKL. V was shortened by 1 base and J by 1 base, with 13 bases between the two germline ends. CDR3 sequence (DNA): TGCGCCAGCAGCCAAGGGGCCTTGACAGGGAACACTGAAGCTTTCTTT. Encoded protein: CASSQGALTGNTEAFF.

J is TRBJ2-2 and V is TRBV18, with 7 bases that match TRBD1. Germline loops: CDR1 KGHSH, CDR2 LQKENI. The ends lost 8 bases at V and 2 bases at J; junction bases unmatched: 8. The CDR3 runs 15 residues. The chain's CDR3 is CASPSTGLNTGELFF. Written as DNA, the CDR3 is TGTGCCAGCCCCTCGACAGGGTTAAACACCGGGGAGCTGTTTTTT.

The J gene is TRBJ2-7, the V gene TRBV5-6; D might be TRBD1 (5 bases). CDR1 is SGHDT, CDR2 YYEEEE, per germline. The CDR3 length is 15 residues. Trimming took 0 bases from V and 1 from J, leaving 11 bases between them. DNA of the CDR3: TGTGCCAGCAGCTTGGGGCTCAGGGTATCCTACGAGCAGTACTTC. This codes for CASSLGLRVSYEQYF.

This chain links TRBV5-1 with TRBJ2-4, with D maybe TRBD2 (5 bases). The CDR3 consists of 13 residues. The V and J ends lost 4 bases and 6 bases respectively, with 11 bases between them. Per the germline V gene, CDR1 is SGHRS and CDR2 is YFSETQ. Here the CDR3 reads CASSRPGSNIQYF. The DNA of the CDR3 is TGCGCCAGCAGCCGCCCGGGGTCAAACATTCAGTACTTC.

V gene TRBV10-3 combines with J gene TRBJ1-6; 7 bases align to TRBD1. Germline CDR1 ENHRY, CDR2 SYGVKD. This CDR3 region has 13 residues. The V segment lost 6 bases and the J segment 6 bases; nucleotides outside the gene matches: 2. The CDR3 protein is CAIRGDSNSPLHF. The CDR3, as DNA: TGTGCCATCAGAGGGGACAGTAATTCACCCCTCCACTTT.

The V call is TRBV19, the J call TRBJ2-1, with D maybe TRBD1 (6 bases). This CDR3 has 12 residues. V gave up 4 bases and J gave up 10 bases, with 11 bases separating them. Germline V gene sequence: CDR1 LNHDA, CDR2 SQIVND (reference sequence). CDR3 amino acids: CASSTTGFEQFF. In DNA form, the CDR3 reads TGTGCCAGTAGTACTACAGGGTTCGAGCAGTTCTTC.